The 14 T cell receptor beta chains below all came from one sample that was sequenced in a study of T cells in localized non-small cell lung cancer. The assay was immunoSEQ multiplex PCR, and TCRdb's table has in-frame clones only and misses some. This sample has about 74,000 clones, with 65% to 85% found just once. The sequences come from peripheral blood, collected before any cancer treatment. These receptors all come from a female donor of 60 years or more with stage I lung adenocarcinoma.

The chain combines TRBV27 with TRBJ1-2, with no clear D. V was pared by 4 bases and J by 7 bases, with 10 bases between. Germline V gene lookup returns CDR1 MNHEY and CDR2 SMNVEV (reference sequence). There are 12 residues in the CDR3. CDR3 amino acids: CASSSLGRGYTF. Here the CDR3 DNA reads TGTGCCAGCAGTTCCCTAGGCCGTGGCTACACCTTC.

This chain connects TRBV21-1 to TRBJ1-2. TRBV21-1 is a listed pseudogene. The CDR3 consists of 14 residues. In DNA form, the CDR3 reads TGTGCCAGCAGCAAAAGGACGGCAGTCTGTGGCTACACCTTC. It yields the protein CASSKRTAVCGYTF.

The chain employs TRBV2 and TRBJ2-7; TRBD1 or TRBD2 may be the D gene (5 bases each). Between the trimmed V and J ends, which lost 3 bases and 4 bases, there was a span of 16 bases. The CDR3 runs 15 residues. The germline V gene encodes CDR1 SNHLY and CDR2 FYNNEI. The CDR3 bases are TGTGCCAGCAGTGATATACGGGACGGAGCATACGAGCAGTACTTC. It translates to CASSDIRDGAYEQYF.

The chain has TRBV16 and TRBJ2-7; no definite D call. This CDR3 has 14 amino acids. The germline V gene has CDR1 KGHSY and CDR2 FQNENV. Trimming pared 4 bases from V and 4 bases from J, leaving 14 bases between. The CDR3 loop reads CASSPWDSNYEQYF. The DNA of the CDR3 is TGTGCCAGCAGCCCATGGGATTCCAATTACGAGCAGTACTTC.

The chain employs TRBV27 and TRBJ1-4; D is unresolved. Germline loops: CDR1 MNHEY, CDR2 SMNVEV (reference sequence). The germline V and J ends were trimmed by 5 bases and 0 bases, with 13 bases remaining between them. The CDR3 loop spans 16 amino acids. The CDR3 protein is CASSLRVRTTNEKLFF. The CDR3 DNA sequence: TGTGCCAGCAGTCTGAGGGTCAGGACAACTAATGAAAAACTGTTTTTT.

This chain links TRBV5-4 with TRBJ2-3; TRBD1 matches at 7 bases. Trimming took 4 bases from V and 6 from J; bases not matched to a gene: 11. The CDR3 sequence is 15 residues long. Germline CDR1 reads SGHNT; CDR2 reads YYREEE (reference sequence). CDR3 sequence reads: CASSQGTVGKDTQYF. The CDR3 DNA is TGTGCCAGCAGCCAAGGGACAGTTGGAAAGGATACGCAGTATTTT.

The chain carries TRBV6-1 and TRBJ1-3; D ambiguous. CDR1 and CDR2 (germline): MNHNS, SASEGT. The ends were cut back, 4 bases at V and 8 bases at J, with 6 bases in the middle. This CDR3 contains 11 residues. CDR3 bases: TGTGCCAGCAGTGTAAGTGACACCATATATTTT. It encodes CASSVSDTIYF.

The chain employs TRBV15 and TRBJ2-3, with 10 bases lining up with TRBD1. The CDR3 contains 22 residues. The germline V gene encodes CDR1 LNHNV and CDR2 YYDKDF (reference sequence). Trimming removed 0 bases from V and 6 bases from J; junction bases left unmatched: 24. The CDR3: CATSRDVSGGSNGTGVSDTQYF. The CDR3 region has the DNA TGTGCCACCAGCAGAGATGTTTCCGGGGGCTCAAACGGGACAGGGGTGTCGGATACGCAGTATTTT.

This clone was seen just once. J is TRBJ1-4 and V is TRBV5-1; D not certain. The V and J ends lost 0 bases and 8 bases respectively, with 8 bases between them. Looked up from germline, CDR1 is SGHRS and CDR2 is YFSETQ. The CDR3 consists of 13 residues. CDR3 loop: CASSLAAGEKLFF. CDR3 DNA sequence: TGCGCCAGCAGCTTGGCGGCCGGAGAAAAACTGTTTTTT.

The chain's CDR3 is CASSVQASAKNIQYF. As DNA, the CDR3 is TGTGCCAGCAGCGTACAGGCTTCGGCCAAAAACATTCAGTACTTC. The J gene is TRBJ2-4, the V gene TRBV11-3; D may be TRBD1 (5 bases). CDR1 and CDR2 from the germline V gene are SGHNT and YENEEA. The V gene lost 5 bases and the J gene lost 1 base, with 12 bases spanning the gap. The CDR3 spans 15 residues.

This chain's CDR3 is CASSMRGEKLFF. CDR3 bases: TGTGCCAGCAGCATGAGGGGTGAAAAACTGTTTTTT. This chain connects TRBV6-1 to TRBJ1-4; D possibly corresponds to TRBD1 (5 bases). Trimming removed 6 bases at V and 7 bases at J, with 9 bases between. The CDR3 length is 12 residues. From germline, CDR1 is MNHNS and CDR2 SASEGT.

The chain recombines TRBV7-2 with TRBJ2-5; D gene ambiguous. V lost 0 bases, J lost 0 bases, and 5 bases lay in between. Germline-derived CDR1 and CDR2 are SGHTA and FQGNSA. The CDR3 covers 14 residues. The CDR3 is CASSLASHQETQYF. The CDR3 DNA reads TGTGCCAGCAGCTTAGCGTCCCACCAAGAGACCCAGTACTTC.

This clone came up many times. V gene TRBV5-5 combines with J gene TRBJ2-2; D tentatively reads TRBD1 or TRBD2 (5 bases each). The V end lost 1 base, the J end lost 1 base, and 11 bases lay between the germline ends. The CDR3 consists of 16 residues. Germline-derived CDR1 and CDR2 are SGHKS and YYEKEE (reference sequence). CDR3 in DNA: TGTGCCAGCAGCTTGCTTGGGACGGTGAACACCGGGGAGCTGTTTTTT. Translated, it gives CASSLLGTVNTGELFF.

The CDR3 DNA reads as TGCGCCAGCAGCCAAGGGATTCGTAGGCCTGACAATCAGCCCCAGCATTTT. Residues: CASSQGIRRPDNQPQHF. The chain has TRBV4-1 and TRBJ1-5, with D unresolved. V shed 1 base and J shed 3 bases, with 16 bases lying between them. The CDR3 consists of 17 residues. Germline V gene data show CDR1 as MGHRA and CDR2 as YSYEKL.